The 25 T cell receptor beta chains listed next were all sequenced from one sample in a study of shared T cell receptors in the human thymus. Some clones are missing from TCRdb's copy, which holds only in-frame ones; the method was immunoSEQ multiplex PCR. The sample consists of 600,000 to 900,000 clones, 80% to 90% of them appearing once. These same data were also listed under a study on human thymus T cells.

Source material: thymocytes. The receptors here all came from a girl under two years old with a congenital heart defect.

The table lists this clone with a count of one. The chain uses TRBV5-5 and TRBJ1-2; D uncertain. The length of the CDR3 is 17 residues. Germline V gene sequence: CDR1 SGHKS, CDR2 YYEKEE (reference sequence). Trimming took 0 bases from V and 3 from J, leaving 18 bases between them. The CDR3, as DNA: TGTGCCAGCAGCTTGGGGGAGGGAACTTCTAGGGACTATGGCTACACCTTC. The encoded protein is CASSLGEGTSRDYGYTF.

This chain links TRBV27 with TRBJ2-1, with D hard to call. Germline CDR1 is MNHEY and CDR2 is SMNVEV (reference sequence). This CDR3 region has 15 residues. The V and J ends lost 2 bases and 0 bases respectively, with 8 bases between them. In nucleotides, the CDR3 is TGTGCCAGCAGTTTACGAGAGAGCTCCTACAATGAGCAGTTCTTC. Its protein product is CASSLRESSYNEQFF.

The genes are TRBV14 and TRBJ2-5, with 9 bases lining up with TRBD1. The better agreement between TRBJ2-7 and the DNA end casts doubt on the J call. Germline V gene lookup returns CDR1 SGHDN and CDR2 FVKESK. This CDR3 is 18 amino acids long. The CDR3 loop is CASSQPGQGESGSYEQYF. The DNA for the CDR3 is TGTGCCAGCAGCCAACCGGGACAGGGAGAATCCGGCTCCTACGAGCAGTACTTC.

The chain joins TRBV14 to TRBJ2-7; D remains unclear. V was shortened by 0 bases and J by 0 bases, with 9 bases between the two germline ends. The CDR3 sequence is 15 residues long. Germline CDR1 and CDR2: SGHDN and FVKESK. The CDR3 DNA reads TGTGCCAGCAGCCAAGACTCCCTCCGCTCCTACGAGCAGTACTTC. Translated: CASSQDSLRSYEQYF.

V gene TRBV27 combines with J gene TRBJ2-3, with 12 bases that match TRBD1. In germline, CDR1 is MNHEY, CDR2 SMNVEV (reference sequence). V dropped 6 bases and J dropped 6; count of bases not matched to a gene: 10. The CDR3 runs 16 residues. The CDR3: CASSLGTGGPLDTQYF. CDR3 nucleotides: TGTGCCAGCAGCCTCGGGACAGGGGGCCCCCTGGATACGCAGTATTTT.

The V gene is TRBV29-1, the J gene TRBJ2-7; TRBD1 might be the D (6 bases). The CDR3 has 12 amino acids. Germline lookup yields CDR1 SQVTM and CDR2 ANQGSEA. V lost 7 bases and J lost 2, with 12 bases in between. The CDR3 DNA reads as TGCAGCGCCCGGGACATTACCTACGAGCAGTACTTC. This sequence encodes CSARDITYEQYF.

The rearrangement links TRBV6-1 to TRBJ2-5; 9 bases agree with TRBD1. Trimming removed 5 bases from V and 7 bases from J; junction bases left unmatched: 8. Germline CDR1 MNHNS, CDR2 SASEGT. The CDR3 is made up of 14 amino acids. CDR3 residues: CASSPQGASPTQYF. The CDR3 coding sequence is TGTGCCAGCAGTCCACAGGGGGCGTCCCCGACCCAGTACTTC.

The table lists this clone with a few counts. The chain carries TRBV4-2 and TRBJ1-2, with TRBD1 identical over 7 bases. Per the germline V gene, CDR1 is LGHNA and CDR2 is YNFKEQ. CDR3 length equals 16 residues. J lost 3 bases, V lost 3 bases, and 10 bases had no gene match. The CDR3: CASSHAPRQGHYGYTF. The CDR3 DNA follows: TGTGCCAGCAGCCATGCACCCCGACAGGGCCACTATGGCTACACCTTC.

In nucleotides, the CDR3 is TGTGCCATCAGTGAGGAGGGCGCCCGGGGTCAGCCCCAGCATTTT. Translation gives CAISEEGARGQPQHF. V gene TRBV10-3 combines with J gene TRBJ1-5; D not certain. Germline-derived CDR1 and CDR2 are ENHRY and SYGVKD. This CDR3 spans 15 amino acids. The V and J ends lost 2 bases and 6 bases respectively, with 14 bases between them.

This clone was seen more than once but under ten times. The chain has TRBV15 and TRBJ2-2; TRBD1 matches 12 bases. The CDR3 length is 18 residues. Per the germline V gene, CDR1 is LNHNV and CDR2 is YYDKDF (reference sequence). J gave up 4 bases and V 0 bases, and 6 bases lay outside the gene matches. The CDR3 is CATSRDPGQGAPTGELFF. In DNA, the CDR3 is TGTGCCACCAGCAGAGATCCGGGACAGGGGGCGCCCACCGGGGAGCTGTTTTTT.

The chain uses TRBV14 and TRBJ1-2; D not certain. The CDR3 length is 17 residues. Trimming took 3 bases from V and 0 from J, leaving 17 bases between them. From germline, CDR1 is SGHDN and CDR2 FVKESK. The DNA of the CDR3 is TGTGCCAGCAGCCAGGAGGGAGGCCCCAATACTAACTATGGCTACACCTTC. Translated, it gives CASSQEGGPNTNYGYTF. Variable domain in full (rest from reference TRBV14 and TRBJ1-2): EAGVTQFPSHSVIEKGQTVTLRCDPISGHDNLYWYRRVMGKEIKFLLHFVKESKQDESGMPNNRFLAERTGGTYSTLKVQPAELEDSGVYFCASSQEGGPNTNYGYTFGSGTRLTVV.

The chain joins TRBV10-2 to TRBJ2-3, with 11 bases that match TRBD2. This CDR3 contains 15 residues. Looked up from germline, CDR1 is WSHSY and CDR2 is SAAADI. Trimming at V came to 5 bases and at J to 5 bases, leaving 6 bases not matched to a gene. CDR3 DNA sequence: TGCGCCAGCAGTTATAGCGGGGGGGAGGGAGATACGCAGTATTTT. Translation gives CASSYSGGEGDTQYF.

V is TRBV7-2 and J is TRBJ1-3, with TRBD1 matching 7 bases. The CDR3 spans 15 residues. V gave up 0 bases and J gave up 4 bases; unmatched junction bases: 3. Germline V gene data show CDR1 as SGHTA and CDR2 as FQGNSA. The CDR3 DNA follows: TGTGCCAGCAGCTTAGCGTTGACAGGGGGAAACACCATATATTTT. It yields the protein CASSLALTGGNTIYF. Full variable domain (outside the CDR3, taken from reference TRBV7-2 and TRBJ1-3): GAGVSQSPSNKVTEKGKDVELRCDPISGHTALYWYRQSLGQGLEFLIYFQGNSAPDKSGLPSDRFSAERTGGSVSTLTIQRTQQEDSAVYLCASSLALTGGNTIYFGEGSWLTVV.

V is TRBV5-1 and J is TRBJ2-3; 10 positions match TRBD1. This CDR3 is built from 15 residues. CDR1 and CDR2 (germline): SGHRS, YFSETQ. V was pared by 3 bases and J by 4 bases, with 5 bases of the junction left unmatched. Here the CDR3 DNA reads TGCGCCAGCAGCTCCAGACAGGGGGCATCAGATACGCAGTATTTT. It is translated as CASSSRQGASDTQYF.

In this sample, this clone turned up a few times. The chain has TRBV9 and TRBJ2-3; 7 nucleotides line up with TRBD1. This CDR3 is 18 amino acids long. Germline V gene data show CDR1 as SGDLS and CDR2 as YYNGEE. V shed 3 bases and J 0 bases; nucleotides not matched to a gene: 13. CDR3 residues: CASSDHRGTLTSTDTQYF. For the CDR3, the DNA is TGTGCCAGCAGCGATCACAGGGGAACTTTAACTAGCACAGATACGCAGTATTTT.

V usage is TRBV7-8 and J usage is TRBJ2-2; tentatively, D is TRBD2 (5 bases). The CDR3 length is 13 residues. Germline CDR1 and CDR2: SGHVS and FQNEAQ. V lost 4 bases and J 7 bases, leaving 10 bases between the germline ends. CDR3 in DNA: TGTGCCAGCAGCTCGAGGGTATTCGGGGAGCTGTTTTTT. Encoded protein: CASSSRVFGELFF.

The chain has TRBV7-2 and TRBJ1-2; D not certain. CDR3 length equals 15 residues. Looked up from germline, CDR1 is SGHTA and CDR2 is FQGNSA. V lost 1 base to trimming and J lost 1 base, with 10 bases between them. CDR3 DNA sequence: TGTGCCAGCAGCTTAGAGGCGGCGCTTAACTATGGCTACACCTTC. It is translated as CASSLEAALNYGYTF.

A single count supports this clone. The chain is built from TRBV5-4 and TRBJ2-5; D unresolved. The CDR3 loop spans 16 amino acids. Germline CDR1 is SGHNT and CDR2 is YYREEE (reference sequence). V was trimmed by 4 bases and J by 0 bases, leaving 16 bases between them. The CDR3 DNA is TGTGCCAGCAGCCACGGCGGCTTCTTGTACCAAGAGACCCAGTACTTC. Protein product: CASSHGGFLYQETQYF.

The rearrangement joins TRBV7-8 to TRBJ2-5; TRBD1 aligns across 7 bases. CDR1 and CDR2 from the germline V gene are SGHVS and FQNEAQ. Trimming cost V 5 bases and J 13 bases; bases outside gene matches: 7. The CDR3 is made up of 11 amino acids. The CDR3 nucleotides are TGTGCCAGCAGCGAACCGGGACAGCCGTACTTC. This translates into CASSEPGQPYF.

This chain connects TRBV7-2 to TRBJ2-4; 9 bases line up with TRBD1. The germline CDR1 and CDR2 sequences are SGHTA and FQGNSA. This CDR3 region has 17 residues. Germline trimming cut 5 bases from V and 2 bases from J; bases unmatched to any gene: 10. The CDR3 DNA reads TGTGCCAGCAGCGCCTTTAACGGACAGGGGACCAAAAACATTCAGTACTTC. Translated, it gives CASSAFNGQGTKNIQYF.

The CDR3 spells CASRFGQGGYGYTF. For the CDR3, the DNA is TGTGCCAGCAGGTTCGGGCAGGGAGGCTATGGCTACACCTTC. The chain links TRBV6-1 to TRBJ1-2; D is possibly TRBD1 (5 bases). The germline V and J ends were trimmed by 6 bases and 4 bases, with 15 bases remaining between them. This CDR3 contains 14 residues. Germline CDR1 is MNHNS and CDR2 is SASEGT.

This clone was detected only once. The chain combines TRBV5-4 with TRBJ2-7; 9 positions agree with TRBD1. The J segment lost 4 bases and the V segment lost 3 bases, leaving 5 bases of the junction unmatched. Germline CDR1 is SGHNT and CDR2 is YYREEE (reference sequence). CDR3 length equals 14 residues. The CDR3 protein is CASSWGQGGYEQYF. CDR3 DNA sequence: TGTGCCAGCAGCTGGGGACAGGGAGGGTACGAGCAGTACTTC.

The chain joins TRBV29-1 to TRBJ2-1, with 10 bases that match TRBD2. The germline V gene encodes CDR1 SQVTM and CDR2 ANQGSEA. This CDR3 contains 14 residues. Unmatched junction bases numbered 8, after V lost 7 bases and J lost 5 bases. In DNA, the CDR3 is TGCAGCGCAAGTGGTCTAGCGGGGGACAATGAGCAGTTCTTC. It specifies CSASGLAGDNEQFF.

J is TRBJ1-1 and V is TRBV12-5, with 7 positions matching TRBD1. CDR3 length equals 18 residues. Germline-derived CDR1 and CDR2 are LGHNT and FRNRAP. The trim removed 3 bases at V and 1 base at J, leaving 14 bases unmatched. CDR3 residues: CASGLDRERRRTNTEAFF. As DNA, the CDR3 is TGTGCTAGTGGTTTAGACAGGGAGAGGAGACGTACGAACACTGAAGCTTTCTTT.

This clone was counted a single time. The V and J genes are TRBV6-6 and TRBJ1-5; D call uncertain. The V end was cut by 2 bases, the J end by 3 bases, with 8 bases between. The CDR3 consists of 14 residues. Germline CDR1 is MNHNY and CDR2 is SVGAGI (reference sequence). CDR3 protein: CASSYRGPNQPQHF. CDR3 bases: TGTGCCAGCAGTTACCGCGGTCCCAATCAGCCCCAGCATTTT.